This T cell receptor (beta chain) was obtained from a study of T cells after somatic rescue of genetic block. The CDR3 totals 15 residues. The V gene's germline CDR1 is LGHNA and CDR2 YNFKEQ. With V trimmed by 0 bases and J by 6 bases, 1 base remained unmatched. This clone was detected only a few times. Assay: immunoSEQ multiplex PCR; the TCRdb copy retains only in-frame clones and omits some. The sample holds roughly 65,000 clones, just under 95% seen once. The material sequenced was peripheral blood mononuclear cells (PBMCs). V is TRBV4-2 and J is TRBJ2-1, with 11 bases that match TRBD2. The sequence derives from a man in his forties or fifties. The CDR3 loop reads CASSQDSGGANEQFF. The CDR3 coding sequence is TGTGCCAGCAGCCAAGATAGCGGGGGGGCCAATGAGCAGTTCTTC.